Presented here are 16 T cell receptor beta chains from one specimen sequenced in a study of CD8+ T cells in alopecia areata. Extracted from the samples, RNA was reverse transcribed into cDNA to serve as the sequencing template. Clones were sequenced by immunoSEQ multiplex PCR, and TCRdb holds only the in-frame ones, with some missing. The repertoire holds hundreds of thousands of clones, with roughly two thirds as singletons. Sequencing used CD4+ T cells sorted from blood, obtained at week 0. These receptors all come from a human donor with alopecia areata.

This chain links TRBV5-1 with TRBJ1-6; the D gene is possibly TRBD1 (6 bases). CDR1 is SGHRS and CDR2 is YFSETQ in the germline V gene. V was pared by 6 bases and J by 2 bases, with 12 bases between. The CDR3 extends over 15 amino acids. The CDR3 nucleotides are TGCGCCAGCAACAGGGACGGACCCTATAATTCACCCCTCCACTTT. It is translated as CASNRDGPYNSPLHF.

This clone was seen more than once but under ten times. The V and J genes are TRBV7-2 and TRBJ2-7, with 7 positions matching TRBD1. After removal of 5 bases from V and 7 bases from J, the junction contained 8 bases not matched to a gene. The CDR3 is made up of 13 amino acids. CDR1 SGHTA and CDR2 FQGNSA come from the germline V gene. The CDR3 DNA is TGTGCCAGCAGCCCGAGGGGGCTGGGGGAGCAGTACTTC. Translation gives CASSPRGLGEQYF.

This clone was seen only a few times. The V and J genes are TRBV10-2 and TRBJ2-5; D possibly corresponds to TRBD1 (6 bases). Germline CDR1 WSHSY, CDR2 SAAADI. The V gene lost 8 bases and the J gene lost 5 bases, with 15 bases spanning the gap. There are 13 residues in the CDR3. The CDR3, as DNA: TGCGCCAGCGCCCGGGACACTCTGGAGACCCAGTACTTC. It yields the protein CASARDTLETQYF.

This clone was recorded only once. The chain is built from TRBV13 and TRBJ2-5; 9 nucleotides align to TRBD1. In germline, CDR1 is PRHDT, CDR2 FYEKMQ (reference sequence). The V gene end was trimmed by 5 bases and the J gene end by 5 bases; junction bases not matched to a gene: 9. CDR3 length: 15 amino acids. CDR3 protein: CASSLDRGRSETQYF. The CDR3 bases are TGTGCCAGCAGCCTGGACAGGGGACGGTCCGAGACCCAGTACTTC.

The chain is built from TRBV6-1 and TRBJ1-5; 8 nucleotides line up with TRBD1. Per the germline V gene, CDR1 is MNHNS and CDR2 is SASEGT. V lost 5 bases and J lost 5; bases outside the gene matches: 8. The CDR3 runs 15 residues. DNA of the CDR3: TGTGCCAGCAGTAGCGGACAGGGTGAATATCAGCCCCAGCATTTT. Its translation is CASSSGQGEYQPQHF.

The chain combines TRBV9 with TRBJ2-3; D unclear. The germline CDR1 and CDR2 sequences are SGDLS and YYNGEE. This CDR3 has 13 residues. Trimming left V 0 bases short and J 5 bases short, with 7 bases between. The DNA of the CDR3 is TGTGCCAGCAGCGTAGCTCCAGGAGATACGCAGTATTTT. This gives the protein CASSVAPGDTQYF.

The chain couples TRBV7-9 to TRBJ2-1, with D possibly being TRBD1 (6 bases). Germline CDR1 reads SEHNR; CDR2 reads FQNEAQ (reference sequence). This CDR3 is built from 15 residues. V lost 5 bases to trimming and J lost 8 bases, with 19 bases between them. CDR3 in DNA: TGTGCCAGCAGCCAGGGGACATGGGCACACGATGAGCAGTTCTTC. As protein: CASSQGTWAHDEQFF.

This clone came up a few times. J is TRBJ2-1 and V is TRBV4-1; 10 bases match TRBD2. The CDR3 totals 15 residues. Trimming cost V 4 bases and J 4 bases; bases outside gene matches: 4. CDR1 and CDR2 (germline): MGHRA, YSYEKL. This chain's CDR3 is CASSLSGGTYNEQFF. The CDR3 DNA reads TGCGCCAGCAGCCTTAGCGGGGGGACGTACAATGAGCAGTTCTTC.

The chain uses TRBV4-3 and TRBJ2-7, with D possibly being TRBD1 (5 bases). V was cut by 0 bases and J by 6 bases, with 15 bases left in between. The CDR3 is 15 amino acids. Germline V CDR1 and CDR2: LGHNA, YSLEER. The DNA for the CDR3 is TGCGCCAGCAGCCAAGATACAGGCCGCCCCCTCGAGCAGTACTTC. This encodes CASSQDTGRPLEQYF.

This clone was counted between two and nine times. The chain employs TRBV15 and TRBJ2-5; the D call may be TRBD1 or TRBD2 (5 bases each). From germline, CDR1 is LNHNV and CDR2 YYDKDF (reference sequence). The CDR3 is 15 residues long. V lost 0 bases and J 3 bases, leaving 11 bases between the germline ends. The DNA for the CDR3 is TGTGCCACCAGCAGAGATCAAGGGACCGAAGAGACCCAGTACTTC. Amino acids: CATSRDQGTEETQYF.

V usage is TRBV5-1 and J usage is TRBJ1-1, with 7 bases matching TRBD1. The CDR3 totals 15 residues. The trim removed 2 bases at V and 2 bases at J, leaving 6 bases unmatched. CDR1 and CDR2 from the germline V gene are SGHRS and YFSETQ. The CDR3 DNA is TGCGCCAGCAGCTTCATACAGGGGTCAAACACTGAAGCTTTCTTT. Protein sequence: CASSFIQGSNTEAFF.

This clone was seen a handful of times. The V and J genes are TRBV27 and TRBJ1-6; possibly TRBD1 for D (5 bases). This CDR3 has 14 residues. Trimming cost V 4 bases and J 6 bases, with 10 bases left between them. The germline V gene encodes CDR1 MNHEY and CDR2 SMNVEV (reference sequence). DNA of the CDR3: TGTGCCAGCAGTTATATCGGGGGTAATTCACCCCTCCACTTT. It specifies CASSYIGGNSPLHF.

There are a few counts of this clone. The gene calls are TRBV4-2 and TRBJ1-4; D gene uncertain. The CDR3 extends over 12 amino acids. Trimming removed 0 bases at V and 8 bases at J, with 4 bases between. Germline V gene sequence: CDR1 LGHNA, CDR2 YNFKEQ. The CDR3 DNA is TGTGCCAGCAGCCAAGAAGGGGAAAAACTGTTTTTT. The encoded protein is CASSQEGEKLFF.

The V call is TRBV6-1, the J call TRBJ2-1; D is uncertain. Germline V gene data show CDR1 as MNHNS and CDR2 as SASEGT. CDR3 length: 15 residues. With 5 bases removed from V and 6 bases from J, the gap between germline ends came to 17 bases. This CDR3 reads CASSPPRHSGNEQFF. The CDR3 DNA is TGTGCCAGCAGTCCCCCCCGTCATAGTGGCAATGAGCAGTTCTTC.

The CDR3 sequence is CAWKTTGLDYGYTF. Written as DNA, the CDR3 is TGTGCCTGGAAAACAACCGGCTTAGACTATGGCTACACCTTC. V usage is TRBV30 and J usage is TRBJ1-2, with D uncertain. CDR1 is GTSNPN and CDR2 is SVGIG in the germline V gene (reference sequence). The germline V and J ends were trimmed by 4 bases and 3 bases, with 15 bases remaining between them. There are 14 residues in the CDR3.

This chain uses TRBV29-1 with TRBJ1-3, with D hard to call. The CDR3 sequence is 12 residues long. V was shortened by 7 bases and J by 2 bases, with 9 bases between the two germline ends. Germline CDR1 and CDR2: SQVTM and ANQGSEA. Here the CDR3 DNA reads TGCAGCGCTACCGGCCCTGGAAACACCATATATTTT. As protein: CSATGPGNTIYF.